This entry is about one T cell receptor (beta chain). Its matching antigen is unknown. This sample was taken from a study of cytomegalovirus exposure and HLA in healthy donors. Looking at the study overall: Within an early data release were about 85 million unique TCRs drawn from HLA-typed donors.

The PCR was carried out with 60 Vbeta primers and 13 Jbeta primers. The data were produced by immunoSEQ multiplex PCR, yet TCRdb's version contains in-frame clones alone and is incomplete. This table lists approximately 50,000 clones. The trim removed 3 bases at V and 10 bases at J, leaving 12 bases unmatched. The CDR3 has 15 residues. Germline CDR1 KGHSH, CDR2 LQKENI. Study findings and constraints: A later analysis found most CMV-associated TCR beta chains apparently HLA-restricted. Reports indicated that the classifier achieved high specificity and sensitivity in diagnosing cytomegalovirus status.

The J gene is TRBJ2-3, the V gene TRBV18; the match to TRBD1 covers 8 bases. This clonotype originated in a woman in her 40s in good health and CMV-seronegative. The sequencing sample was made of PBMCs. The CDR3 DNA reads TGTGCCAGCTCACCTGGACAGGGCCCGAATTTGGCGCAGTATTTT. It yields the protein CASSPGQGPNLAQYF.